This T cell receptor (beta chain) is drawn from a study of cytomegalovirus exposure and HLA in healthy donors. Study in general: An earlier analysis identified some 110 million unique TCR beta sequences in about 179 million T cells.

Study results and caveats: Reportedly, TCR beta sequences accurately predicted HLA-A and HLA-B alleles in most subjects. Analysis performed later found about 18,000 TCR beta sequences associated with HLA alleles at 0.05 false discovery rate. It was assumed in the presence/absence analyses that sequencing depth was roughly uniform across donors.

The CDR3 covers 16 residues. Germline V gene lookup returns CDR1 MNHNS and CDR2 SASEGT. The ends lost 2 bases at V and 5 bases at J; junction bases unmatched: 11. Primers included in the PCR were 60 Vbeta and 13 Jbeta primers. This table comes from immunoSEQ multiplex PCR, and its TCRdb copy is limited to in-frame clones, with some not included. The sample has some 170,000 clones; roughly 85% are singletons. About this clone: Its antigen remains unidentified.

The receptor was isolated from a man in his forties or fifties in good health and CMV-seropositive. Sequences were obtained from PBMCs. This sequence joins TRBV6-1 and TRBJ2-5, with 7 bases that match TRBD2. This chain's CDR3 is CASSEMIGGSLETQYF. CDR3 DNA: TGTGCCAGCAGTGAAATGATCGGCGGGAGCCTGGAGACCCAGTACTTC.